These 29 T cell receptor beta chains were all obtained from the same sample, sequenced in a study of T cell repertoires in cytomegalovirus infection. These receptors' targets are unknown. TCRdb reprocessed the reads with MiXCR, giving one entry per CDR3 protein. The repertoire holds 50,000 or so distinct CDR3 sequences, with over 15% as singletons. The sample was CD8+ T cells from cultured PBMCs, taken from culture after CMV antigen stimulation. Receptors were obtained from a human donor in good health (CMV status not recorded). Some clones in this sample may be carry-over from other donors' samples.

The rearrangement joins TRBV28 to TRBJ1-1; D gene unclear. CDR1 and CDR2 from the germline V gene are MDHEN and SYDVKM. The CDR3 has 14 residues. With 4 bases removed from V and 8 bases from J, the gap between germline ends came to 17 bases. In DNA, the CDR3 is TGTGCCAGCAGTTCCGCCTACTTGGGGAAAGAAGCTTTCTTT. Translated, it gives CASSSAYLGKEAFF.

This CDR3 is CASSRDRGNEQYF. CDR3 nucleotide sequence: TGTGCCAGCTCCAGGGACAGGGGGAACGAGCAGTACTTC. The chain couples TRBV7-7 to TRBJ2-7; 11 nucleotides match TRBD1. Germline CDR1 SSHAT, CDR2 FNYEAQ (reference sequence). The CDR3 has 13 residues. Losses at the gene ends were 8 bases for V and 5 bases for J; bases not matched to a gene: 5.

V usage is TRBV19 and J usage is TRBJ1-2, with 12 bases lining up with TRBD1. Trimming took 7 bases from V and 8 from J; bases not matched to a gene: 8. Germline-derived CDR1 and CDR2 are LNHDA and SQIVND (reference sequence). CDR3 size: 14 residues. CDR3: CASTPGQGAGGYTF. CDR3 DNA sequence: TGTGCCAGTACCCCGGGACAGGGGGCTGGAGGCTACACCTTC. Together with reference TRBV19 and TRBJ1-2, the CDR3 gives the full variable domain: DGGITQSPKYLFRKEGQNVTLSCEQNLNHDAMYWYRQDPGQGLRLIYYSQIVNDFQKGDIAEGYSVSREKKESFPLTVTSAQKNPTAFYLCASTPGQGAGGYTFGSGTRLTVV.

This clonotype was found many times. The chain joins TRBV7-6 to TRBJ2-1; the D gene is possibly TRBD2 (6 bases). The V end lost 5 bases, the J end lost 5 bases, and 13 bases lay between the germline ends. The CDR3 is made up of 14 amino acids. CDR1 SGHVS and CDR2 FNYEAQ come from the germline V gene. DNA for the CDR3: TGTGCCAGCAGCCTCCGGAGGGCCAACAATGAGCAGTTCTTC. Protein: CASSLRRANNEQFF.

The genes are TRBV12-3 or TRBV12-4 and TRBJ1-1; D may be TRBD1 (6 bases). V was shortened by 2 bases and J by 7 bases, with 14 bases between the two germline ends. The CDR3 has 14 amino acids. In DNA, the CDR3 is TGTGCCAGCAGTTTACGGACAGTGCGTGATGAAGCTTTCTTT. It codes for CASSLRTVRDEAFF.

This chain's CDR3 is CASSLLASGTDTQYF. The CDR3 coding sequence is TGTGCCAGCAGTCTACTAGCGAGCGGCACAGATACGCAGTATTTT. This sequence joins TRBV2 and TRBJ2-3; TRBD2 matches 7 bases. With V trimmed by 5 bases and J by 1 base, 6 bases remained unmatched. The CDR3 is 15 residues long. In germline, CDR1 is SNHLY, CDR2 FYNNEI.

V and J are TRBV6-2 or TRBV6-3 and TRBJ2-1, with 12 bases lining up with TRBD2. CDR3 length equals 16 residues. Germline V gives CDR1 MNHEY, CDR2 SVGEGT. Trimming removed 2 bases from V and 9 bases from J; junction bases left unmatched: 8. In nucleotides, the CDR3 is TGTGCCAGCAGTTACGCGACTAGCGGGAGTCACCCTGAGCAGTTCTTC. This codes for CASSYATSGSHPEQFF.

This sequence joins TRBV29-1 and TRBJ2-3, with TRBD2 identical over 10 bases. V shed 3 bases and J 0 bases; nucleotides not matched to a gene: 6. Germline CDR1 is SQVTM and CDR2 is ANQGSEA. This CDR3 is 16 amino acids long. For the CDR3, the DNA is TGCAGCGTTGACGGACTAGCGGATATGAGCACAGATACGCAGTATTTT. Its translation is CSVDGLADMSTDTQYF.

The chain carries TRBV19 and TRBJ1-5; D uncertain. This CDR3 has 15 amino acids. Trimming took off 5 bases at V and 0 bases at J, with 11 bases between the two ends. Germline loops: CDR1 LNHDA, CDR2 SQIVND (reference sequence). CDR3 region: CASSATDNSNQPQHF. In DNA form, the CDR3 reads TGTGCCAGTAGTGCGACGGATAATAGCAATCAGCCCCAGCATTTT.

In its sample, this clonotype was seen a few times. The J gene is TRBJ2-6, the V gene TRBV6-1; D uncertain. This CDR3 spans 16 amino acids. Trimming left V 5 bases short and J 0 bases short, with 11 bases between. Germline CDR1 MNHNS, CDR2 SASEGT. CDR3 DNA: TGTGCCAGCAGTTCCAATCAATTCTCTGGGGCCAACGTCCTGACTTTC. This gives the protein CASSSNQFSGANVLTF.

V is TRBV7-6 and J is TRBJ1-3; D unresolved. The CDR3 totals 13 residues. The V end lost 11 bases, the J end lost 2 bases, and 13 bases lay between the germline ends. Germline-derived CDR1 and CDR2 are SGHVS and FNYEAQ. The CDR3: CACRTDAGNTIYF. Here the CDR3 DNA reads TGTGCCTGCCGGACGGACGCTGGAAACACCATATATTTT.

This chain's CDR3 is CASSVPGTSENNEQFF. The DNA of the CDR3 is TGTGCCAGCAGCGTACCCGGGACTAGCGAAAACAATGAGCAGTTCTTC. The chain is built from TRBV7-3 and TRBJ2-1; 10 positions match TRBD2. With 5 bases clipped from V and 5 bases from J, the junction kept 9 bases outside the gene matches. Germline loops: CDR1 SGHTA, CDR2 FQGTGA. CDR3 length: 16 amino acids. The full variable domain, with the rest looked up from reference TRBV7-3 and TRBJ2-1, is GAGVSQTPSNKVTEKGKYVELRCDPISGHTALYWYRQSLGQGPEFLIYFQGTGAADDSGLPNDRFFAVRPEGSVSTLKIQRTERGDSAVYLCASSVPGTSENNEQFFGPGTRLTVL.

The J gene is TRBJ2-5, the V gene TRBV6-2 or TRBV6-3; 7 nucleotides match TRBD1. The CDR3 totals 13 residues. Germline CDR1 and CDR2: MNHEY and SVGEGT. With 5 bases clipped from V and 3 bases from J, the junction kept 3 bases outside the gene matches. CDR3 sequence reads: CASSPGTEETQYF. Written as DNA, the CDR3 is TGTGCCAGCAGTCCCGGGACAGAAGAGACCCAGTACTTC.

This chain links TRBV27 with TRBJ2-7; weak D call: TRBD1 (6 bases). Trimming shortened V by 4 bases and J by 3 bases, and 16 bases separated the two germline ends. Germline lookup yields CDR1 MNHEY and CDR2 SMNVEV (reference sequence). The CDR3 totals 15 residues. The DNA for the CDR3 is TGTGCCAGCAGTTCTAGTAGGGGGAGAGACTACGAGCAGTACTTC. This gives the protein CASSSSRGRDYEQYF.

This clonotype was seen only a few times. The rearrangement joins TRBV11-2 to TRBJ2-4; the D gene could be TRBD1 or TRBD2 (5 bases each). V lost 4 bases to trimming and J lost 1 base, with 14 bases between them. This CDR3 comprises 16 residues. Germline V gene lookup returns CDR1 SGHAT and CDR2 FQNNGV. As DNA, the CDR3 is TGTGCCAGCAGCTCCAGATCCGAGGGGGCCAAAAACATTCAGTACTTC. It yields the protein CASSSRSEGAKNIQYF.

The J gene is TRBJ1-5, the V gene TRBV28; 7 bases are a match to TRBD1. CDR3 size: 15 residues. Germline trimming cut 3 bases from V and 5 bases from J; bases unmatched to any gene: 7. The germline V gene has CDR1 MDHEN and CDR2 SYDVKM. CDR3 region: CASSFGDRRDQPQHF. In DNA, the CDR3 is TGTGCCAGCAGTTTCGGGGACAGACGGGATCAGCCCCAGCATTTT.

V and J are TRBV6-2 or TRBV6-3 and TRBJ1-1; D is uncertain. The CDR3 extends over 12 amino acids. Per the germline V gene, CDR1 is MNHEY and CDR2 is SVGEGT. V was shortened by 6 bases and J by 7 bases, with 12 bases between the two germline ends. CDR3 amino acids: CASSLNTLEAFF. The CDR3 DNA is TGTGCCAGCAGCCTAAATACACTTGAAGCTTTCTTT.

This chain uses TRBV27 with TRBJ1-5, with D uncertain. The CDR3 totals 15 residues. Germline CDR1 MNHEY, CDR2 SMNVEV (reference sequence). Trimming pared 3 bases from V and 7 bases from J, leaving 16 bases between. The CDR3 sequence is CASSFGAGVLQPQHF. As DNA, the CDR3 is TGTGCCAGCAGTTTCGGTGCGGGTGTTCTACAGCCCCAGCATTTT.

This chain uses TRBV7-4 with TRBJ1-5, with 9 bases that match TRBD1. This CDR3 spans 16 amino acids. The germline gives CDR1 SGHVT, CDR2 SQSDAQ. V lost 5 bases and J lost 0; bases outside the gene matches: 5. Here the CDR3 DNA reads TGTGCCAGCAGCGCGGGACAGGGATTTAGCAATCAGCCCCAGCATTTT. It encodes CASSAGQGFSNQPQHF.

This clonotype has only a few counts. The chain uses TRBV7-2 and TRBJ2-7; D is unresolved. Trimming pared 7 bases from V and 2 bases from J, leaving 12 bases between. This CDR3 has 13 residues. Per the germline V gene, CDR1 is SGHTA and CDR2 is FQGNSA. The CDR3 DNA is TGTGCCAGCACCGACGGGTTCCCCTACGAGCAGTACTTC. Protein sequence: CASTDGFPYEQYF. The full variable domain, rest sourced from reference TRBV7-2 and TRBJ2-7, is GAGVSQSPSNKVTEKGKDVELRCDPISGHTALYWYRQSLGQGLEFLIYFQGNSAPDKSGLPSDRFSAERTGGSVSTLTIQRTQQEDSAVYLCASTDGFPYEQYFGPGTRLTVT.

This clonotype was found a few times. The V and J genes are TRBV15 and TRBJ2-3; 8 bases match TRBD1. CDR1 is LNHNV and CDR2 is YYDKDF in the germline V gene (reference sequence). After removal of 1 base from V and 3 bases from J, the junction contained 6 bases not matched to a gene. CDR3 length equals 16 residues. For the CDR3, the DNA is TGTGCCACCAGCAGAGTCGCGGACAGGGTAACAGATACGCAGTATTTT. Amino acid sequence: CATSRVADRVTDTQYF.

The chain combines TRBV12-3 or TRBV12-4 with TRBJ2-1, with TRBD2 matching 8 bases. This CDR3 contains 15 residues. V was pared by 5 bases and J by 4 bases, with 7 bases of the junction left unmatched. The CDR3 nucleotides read TGTGCCAGCAGTGGGACTGGCGGGGGGTACAATGAGCAGTTCTTC. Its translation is CASSGTGGGYNEQFF.

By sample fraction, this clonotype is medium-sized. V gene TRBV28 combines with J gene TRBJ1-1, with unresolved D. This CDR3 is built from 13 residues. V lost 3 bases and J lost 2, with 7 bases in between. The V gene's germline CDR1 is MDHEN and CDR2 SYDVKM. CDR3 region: CASSLYTNTEAFF. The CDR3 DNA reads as TGTGCCAGCAGTTTGTACACAAACACTGAAGCTTTCTTT.

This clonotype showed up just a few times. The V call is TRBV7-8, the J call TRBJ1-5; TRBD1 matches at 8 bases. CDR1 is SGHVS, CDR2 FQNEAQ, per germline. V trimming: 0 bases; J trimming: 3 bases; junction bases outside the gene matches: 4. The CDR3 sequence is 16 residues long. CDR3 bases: TGTGCCAGCAGCTTAGCAGACAGGGGAAACAATCAGCCCCAGCATTTT. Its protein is CASSLADRGNNQPQHF.

In nucleotides, the CDR3 is TGTGCCAGCAGCTTAGACAGGGGGCCTGGAAACACCATATATTTT. This sequence encodes CASSLDRGPGNTIYF. The gene calls are TRBV7-8 and TRBJ1-3; TRBD1 agrees at 9 bases. The CDR3 sequence is 15 residues long. The V and J ends lost 1 base and 2 bases, in that order; junction bases with no gene match: 0. The germline V gene has CDR1 SGHVS and CDR2 FQNEAQ.

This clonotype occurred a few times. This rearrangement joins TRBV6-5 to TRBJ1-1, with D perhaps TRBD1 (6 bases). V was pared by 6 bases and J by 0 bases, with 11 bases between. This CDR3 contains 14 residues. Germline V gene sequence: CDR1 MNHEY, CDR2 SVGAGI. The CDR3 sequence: CASSYGTLNTEAFF. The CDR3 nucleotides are TGTGCCAGCAGCTACGGGACATTGAACACTGAAGCTTTCTTT.

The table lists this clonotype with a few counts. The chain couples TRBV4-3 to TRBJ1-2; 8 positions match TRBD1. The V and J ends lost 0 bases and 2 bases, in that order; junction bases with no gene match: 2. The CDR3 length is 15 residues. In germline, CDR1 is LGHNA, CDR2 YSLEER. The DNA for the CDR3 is TGCGCCAGCAGCCAAGAATACAGGGGGAACTATGGCTACACCTTC. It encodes CASSQEYRGNYGYTF.

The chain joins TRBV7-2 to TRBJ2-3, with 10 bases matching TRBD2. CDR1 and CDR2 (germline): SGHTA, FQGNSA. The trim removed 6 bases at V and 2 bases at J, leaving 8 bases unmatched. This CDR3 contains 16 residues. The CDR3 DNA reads TGTGCCAGCAGACTTAGCGGGAGGACCTACACAGATACGCAGTATTTT. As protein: CASRLSGRTYTDTQYF. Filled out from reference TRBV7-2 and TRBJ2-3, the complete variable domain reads GAGVSQSPSNKVTEKGKDVELRCDPISGHTALYWYRQSLGQGLEFLIYFQGNSAPDKSGLPSDRFSAERTGGSVSTLTIQRTQQEDSAVYLCASRLSGRTYTDTQYFGPGTRLTVL.

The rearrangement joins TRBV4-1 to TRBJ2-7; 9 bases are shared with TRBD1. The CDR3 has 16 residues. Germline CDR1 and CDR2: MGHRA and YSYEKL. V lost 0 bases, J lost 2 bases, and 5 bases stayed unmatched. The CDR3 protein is CASSQERTGAAYEQYF. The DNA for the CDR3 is TGCGCCAGCAGCCAAGAAAGGACAGGGGCGGCCTACGAGCAGTACTTC.